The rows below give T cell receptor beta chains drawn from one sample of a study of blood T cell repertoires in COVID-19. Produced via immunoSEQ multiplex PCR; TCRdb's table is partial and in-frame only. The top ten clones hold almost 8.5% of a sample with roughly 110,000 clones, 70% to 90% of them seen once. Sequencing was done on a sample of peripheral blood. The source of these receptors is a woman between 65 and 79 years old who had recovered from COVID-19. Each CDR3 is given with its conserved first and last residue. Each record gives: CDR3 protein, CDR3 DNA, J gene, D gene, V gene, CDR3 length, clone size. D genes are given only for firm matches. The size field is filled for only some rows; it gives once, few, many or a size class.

CDR3 protein: CASSYYQPGTGGYSNQPQHF
CDR3 DNA: TGTGCCAGCAGTTATTACCAACCCGGGACAGGGGGCTATAGCAATCAGCCCCAGCATTTT
J gene: TRBJ1-5
D gene: TRBD1
V gene: TRBV6-2/TRBV6-3
CDR3 length: 20
clone size: -

CDR3 protein: CASSYRTATPEAFF
CDR3 DNA: TGTGCCAGCAGTTATCGGACAGCAACTCCTGAAGCTTTCTTT
J gene: TRBJ1-1
D gene: -
V gene: TRBV6-2/TRBV6-3
CDR3 length: 14
clone size: -

CDR3 protein: CASSLARENKAFF
CDR3 DNA: TGCGCCAGCAGCCTGGCCCGGGAGAACAAAGCTTTCTTT
J gene: TRBJ1-1
D gene: -
V gene: TRBV4-3
CDR3 length: 13
clone size: -

CDR3 protein: CASSLGGTSQFF
CDR3 DNA: TGTGCCAGCAGCTTAGGGGGGACTAGTCAGTTCTTC
J gene: TRBJ2-1
D gene: TRBD2
V gene: TRBV7-2
CDR3 length: 12
clone size: -

CDR3 protein: CSGGPAGLGEQYF
CDR3 DNA: TGCAGCGGGGGCCCAGCGGGACTTGGCGAGCAGTACTTC
J gene: TRBJ2-7
D gene: TRBD2
V gene: TRBV29-1
CDR3 length: 13
clone size: few

CDR3 protein: CASSSTAHTIYF
CDR3 DNA: TGTGCCAGCAGCTCGACAGCTCACACCATATATTTT
J gene: TRBJ1-3
D gene: -
V gene: TRBV7-9
CDR3 length: 12
clone size: -

CDR3 protein: CASHLGGGTEAFF
CDR3 DNA: TGTGCCAGCCACCTCGGCGGAGGCACTGAAGCTTTCTTT
J gene: TRBJ1-1
D gene: -
V gene: TRBV2
CDR3 length: 13
clone size: -

CDR3 protein: CASRGWAGVNEQFF
CDR3 DNA: TGTGCCAGCAGGGGGTGGGCGGGGGTCAATGAGCAGTTCTTC
J gene: TRBJ2-1
D gene: TRBD2
V gene: TRBV28
CDR3 length: 14
clone size: -

CDR3 protein: CASSPRGTISTDTQYF
CDR3 DNA: TGTGCCAGCAGCCCTAGGGGGACTATCAGCACAGATACGCAGTATTTT
J gene: TRBJ2-3
D gene: -
V gene: TRBV7-2
CDR3 length: 16
clone size: -

CDR3 protein: CASSYTQDFWNEQFF
CDR3 DNA: TGTGCCAGCAGTTACACTCAGGACTTTTGGAATGAGCAGTTCTTC
J gene: TRBJ2-1
D gene: -
V gene: TRBV6-2/TRBV6-3
CDR3 length: 15
clone size: few

CDR3 protein: CASSQGMTAEQYF
CDR3 DNA: TGTGCCAGCAGCCAAGGAATGACAGCCGAGCAGTACTTC
J gene: TRBJ2-7
D gene: -
V gene: TRBV3-1/TRBV3-2
CDR3 length: 13
clone size: -

CDR3 protein: CASSPTVFSYEQYF
CDR3 DNA: TGTGCCAGCAGTCCGACAGTGTTTTCCTACGAGCAGTACTTC
J gene: TRBJ2-7
D gene: -
V gene: TRBV28
CDR3 length: 14
clone size: -

CDR3 protein: CASSSRDRGGRETQYF
CDR3 DNA: TGTGCCAGCAGCTCCCGGGACAGGGGTGGTAGAGAGACCCAGTACTTC
J gene: TRBJ2-5
D gene: TRBD1
V gene: TRBV7-3
CDR3 length: 16
clone size: -

CDR3 protein: CASSTGGLAGGHEQFF
CDR3 DNA: TGTGCCAGCAGCACCGGGGGACTAGCGGGAGGGCATGAGCAGTTCTTC
J gene: TRBJ2-1
D gene: TRBD2
V gene: TRBV28
CDR3 length: 16
clone size: -

CDR3 protein: CASSLGQGANYGYTF
CDR3 DNA: TGTGCCAGCTCTCTTGGACAGGGGGCTAACTATGGCTACACCTTC
J gene: TRBJ1-2
D gene: TRBD1
V gene: TRBV18
CDR3 length: 15
clone size: -

CDR3 protein: CASSPRTEGAFF
CDR3 DNA: TGTGCCAGCAGCCCCCGGACAGAAGGAGCTTTCTTT
J gene: TRBJ1-1
D gene: -
V gene: TRBV7-3
CDR3 length: 12
clone size: -

CDR3 protein: CASSFGGNTEAFF
CDR3 DNA: TGTGCCAGCAGTTTCGGAGGGAACACTGAAGCTTTCTTT
J gene: TRBJ1-1
D gene: -
V gene: TRBV28
CDR3 length: 13
clone size: -

CDR3 protein: CASSHGRASGSTGDEQFF
CDR3 DNA: TGTGCCAGCAGCCACGGCCGTGCTAGCGGGAGTACCGGCGATGAGCAGTTCTTC
J gene: TRBJ2-1
D gene: TRBD2
V gene: TRBV4-2
CDR3 length: 18
clone size: -

CDR3 protein: CASSQGGHLGEKLFF
CDR3 DNA: TGCGCCAGCAGCCAAGGGGGACATTTGGGTGAAAAACTGTTTTTT
J gene: TRBJ1-4
D gene: -
V gene: TRBV4-1
CDR3 length: 15
clone size: -

CDR3 protein: CASRPGLGNEQYF
CDR3 DNA: TGTGCCAGCAGACCGGGACTAGGGAACGAGCAGTACTTC
J gene: TRBJ2-7
D gene: TRBD2
V gene: TRBV5-4
CDR3 length: 13
clone size: -

CDR3 protein: CASSPSGAGTDTQYF
CDR3 DNA: TGTGCCAGCAGCCCTAGCGGAGCGGGCACAGATACGCAGTATTTT
J gene: TRBJ2-3
D gene: TRBD2
V gene: TRBV5-4
CDR3 length: 15
clone size: few

CDR3 protein: CASSQRGGPDTQYF
CDR3 DNA: TGTGCCAGCAGCCAACGAGGGGGCCCAGATACGCAGTATTTT
J gene: TRBJ2-3
D gene: TRBD1
V gene: TRBV3-1/TRBV3-2
CDR3 length: 14
clone size: once

CDR3 protein: CASSQDYRLAGVREQFF
CDR3 DNA: TGCGCCAGCAGCCAAGATTACCGACTAGCGGGAGTCCGTGAGCAGTTCTTC
J gene: TRBJ2-1
D gene: TRBD2
V gene: TRBV4-3
CDR3 length: 17
clone size: -

CDR3 protein: CASSPGGPTQETQYF
CDR3 DNA: TGTGCCAGCAGCCCAGGGGGACCAACTCAAGAGACCCAGTACTTC
J gene: TRBJ2-5
D gene: TRBD1
V gene: TRBV28
CDR3 length: 15
clone size: -

CDR3 protein: CACNRGSAYNEQFF
CDR3 DNA: TGTGCCTGCAACAGGGGAAGCGCCTACAATGAGCAGTTCTTC
J gene: TRBJ2-1
D gene: TRBD1
V gene: TRBV19
CDR3 length: 14
clone size: -

CDR3 protein: CASSYSGQGSFFHF
CDR3 DNA: TGTGCCAGCAGTTACAGCGGACAGGGCTCCTTTTTCCACTTT
J gene: TRBJ1-6
D gene: TRBD1
V gene: TRBV6-5
CDR3 length: 14
clone size: -

CDR3 protein: CASSMIGGYSYNEQFF
CDR3 DNA: TGTGCCAGCAGCATGATAGGAGGGTATTCCTACAATGAGCAGTTCTTC
J gene: TRBJ2-1
D gene: -
V gene: TRBV7-2
CDR3 length: 16
clone size: -

CDR3 protein: CASSPARGPYNEQFF
CDR3 DNA: TGTGCCAGCAGCCCCGCGCGGGGTCCCTACAATGAGCAGTTCTTC
J gene: TRBJ2-1
D gene: -
V gene: TRBV11-1
CDR3 length: 15
clone size: few

CDR3 protein: CAWSGQGSRADTQYF
CDR3 DNA: TGTGCCTGGAGTGGACAGGGGAGCAGGGCAGATACGCAGTATTTT
J gene: TRBJ2-3
D gene: TRBD1
V gene: TRBV30
CDR3 length: 15
clone size: -

CDR3 protein: CASSLTGGLNTEAFF
CDR3 DNA: TGCGCCAGCAGCTTGACAGGGGGCTTGAACACTGAAGCTTTCTTT
J gene: TRBJ1-1
D gene: TRBD1
V gene: TRBV5-1
CDR3 length: 15
clone size: -

CDR3 protein: CASSPGRYGYTF
CDR3 DNA: TGTGCCAGCAGCCCCGGGAGATATGGCTACACCTTC
J gene: TRBJ1-2
D gene: -
V gene: TRBV14
CDR3 length: 12
clone size: few

CDR3 protein: CASSSRVYGYTF
CDR3 DNA: TGTGCCAGCAGCTCCCGGGTCTATGGCTACACCTTC
J gene: TRBJ1-2
D gene: -
V gene: TRBV6-2/TRBV6-3
CDR3 length: 12
clone size: -